This TCR beta chain stems from a study of control samples from healthy donors and cancer patients. The CDR3 consists of 16 residues. In germline, CDR1 is MNHEY, CDR2 SVGEGT. The ends were cut back, 0 bases at V and 0 bases at J, with 12 bases in the middle. Libraries were prepared by immunoSEQ multiplex PCR; TCRdb keeps only in-frame clonotypes and omits some of them. In the table there are 110,000 to 150,000 clones, around 94% of which are singletons. The sample was PBMCs. This TCR was recovered from a man in his fifties or sixties with colorectal cancer. The V and J genes are TRBV6-2 or TRBV6-3 and TRBJ2-7; D is ambiguous. DNA for the CDR3: TGTGCCAGCAGTTACTCTGAACCCTGGAGCTCCTACGAGCAGTACTTC. Encoded protein: CASSYSEPWSSYEQYF.